Following are 9 T cell receptor beta chains from one sample sequenced in a study of human T cells and chemical hapten exposure. TCRdb processed the RACE reads anew with MiXCR; each CDR3 protein has one entry. Here the sample spans about 130,000 distinct CDR3 sequences, about 8.2% being singletons. Described time point: healthy volunteer bleed at 2 weeks. Whole blood, unfractionated, served as the material for total RNA extraction. The sample was whole blood. The origin of the receptors is a male donor in good health. Some clones in this sample may be carry-over from other donors' samples.

This clonotype was observed at least ten times. This chain joins TRBV6-1 and TRBJ2-1, with D tentatively TRBD2 (6 bases). The CDR3 length is 17 residues. Germline V lookup: CDR1 MNHNS, CDR2 SASEGT. Deletions cut 2 bases from V and 0 bases from J, with 14 bases between. The CDR3 DNA follows: TGTGCCAGCAGTGAATCGGAACGGGAGTTCTCCTACAATGAGCAGTTCTTC. Amino acid sequence: CASSESEREFSYNEQFF.

This clonotype was recorded many times. The J gene is TRBJ2-2, the V gene TRBV20-1; 7 nucleotides align to TRBD1. V dropped 3 bases and J dropped 0; count of bases not matched to a gene: 1. The germline CDR1 and CDR2 sequences are DFQATT and SNEGSKA (reference sequence). This CDR3 is 14 amino acids long. In DNA form, the CDR3 reads TGCAGTGCTAGGACAGGGTCGAACACCGGGGAGCTGTTTTTT. Translating gives CSARTGSNTGELFF.

At least ten counts were recorded for this clonotype. V gene TRBV5-1 combines with J gene TRBJ1-5; 7 bases agree with TRBD1. V was pared by 2 bases and J by 2 bases, with 4 bases of the junction left unmatched. This CDR3 is built from 15 residues. The V gene's germline CDR1 is SGHRS and CDR2 YFSETQ. In nucleotides, the CDR3 is TGCGCCAGCAGCTTTTTCACAGGGGGCAATCAGCCCCAGCATTTT. Its translation: CASSFFTGGNQPQHF. Full variable domain (remainder filled in from reference TRBV5-1 and TRBJ1-5): KAGVTQTPRYLIKTRGQQVTLSCSPISGHRSVSWYQQTPGQGLQFLFEYFSETQRNKGNFPGRFSGRQFSNSRSEMNVSTLELGDSALYLCASSFFTGGNQPQHFGDGTRLSIL.

This clonotype was seen a single time. This chain connects TRBV27 to TRBJ1-4; TRBD1 aligns across 8 bases. J gave up 3 bases and V 2 bases, and 8 bases lay outside the gene matches. The CDR3 loop spans 17 amino acids. Germline values: CDR1 MNHEY, CDR2 SMNVEV (reference sequence). CDR3 nucleotide sequence: TGTGCCAGCAGTTTAACAGGGGGAAGGGTAGCTAATGAAAAACTGTTTTTT. The encoded protein is CASSLTGGRVANEKLFF.

CDR3 amino acids: CASARELGTEAFF. The CDR3 nucleotides read TGTGCCAGCGCGAGGGAGTTGGGCACTGAAGCTTTCTTT. The chain carries TRBV2 and TRBJ1-1, with no clear D. V was clipped by 8 bases and J by 4 bases, with 14 bases between them. The CDR3 totals 13 residues. Germline V gives CDR1 SNHLY, CDR2 FYNNEI.

This chain uses TRBV12-3 or TRBV12-4 with TRBJ2-1, with 10 bases identical to TRBD1. Losses at the gene ends were 5 bases for V and 4 bases for J; bases not matched to a gene: 8. This CDR3 contains 16 residues. Here the CDR3 reads CASSTPGQGTYNEQFF. The CDR3 DNA reads TGTGCCAGCAGTACCCCGGGACAGGGGACTTACAATGAGCAGTTCTTC.

In this sample, this clonotype turned up a few times. The V call is TRBV20-1, the J call TRBJ2-7; TRBD2 agrees at 12 bases. Germline V gene sequence: CDR1 DFQATT, CDR2 SNEGSKA (reference sequence). The CDR3 covers 17 residues. Unmatched junction bases numbered 8, after V lost 0 bases and J lost 2 bases. This CDR3 is CSAREGLAGGGTYEQYF. DNA of the CDR3: TGCAGTGCTAGAGAAGGGCTAGCGGGAGGGGGGACCTACGAGCAGTACTTC.

This clonotype appeared many times. The chain carries TRBV28 and TRBJ1-1, with a weak D call TRBD1 (5 bases). V was clipped by 4 bases and J by 1 base, with 10 bases between them. Germline-derived CDR1 and CDR2 are MDHEN and SYDVKM. The length of the CDR3 is 14 residues. The CDR3 region has the DNA TGTGCCAGCAGTTGGGGGACCTGGAACACTGAAGCTTTCTTT. Translating gives CASSWGTWNTEAFF.

This clonotype has at least ten counts. The chain combines TRBV3-1 with TRBJ2-1; TRBD1 matches 8 bases. The CDR3 spans 15 residues. Germline V gene sequence: CDR1 LGHDT, CDR2 YNNKEL (reference sequence). Trimming cost V 5 bases and J 7 bases; bases outside gene matches: 10. The CDR3 reads CASSSDRGFWNEQFF. DNA of the CDR3: TGTGCCAGCAGCTCCGACAGGGGATTCTGGAATGAGCAGTTCTTC.